A single sample is the source of the 9 T cell receptor beta chains below, sequenced in a study of shared clonotypes between healthy human individuals. Clones were sequenced by immunoSEQ multiplex PCR, and TCRdb holds only the in-frame ones, with some missing. The data hold about 640,000 clones, with roughly 70% observed a single time. Sequences were obtained from memory CD4+ T cells sorted from blood. Subset in this sample: CD45RA-negative fraction. The receptors come from a young woman in good health.

The CDR3 here is CASSLQTGTFSNQPQHF. The DNA for the CDR3 is TGTGCCAGCTCACTACAAACCGGGACATTTAGCAATCAGCCCCAGCATTTT. The chain is built from TRBV18 and TRBJ1-5; tentative D call: TRBD1 (6 bases). This CDR3 region has 17 residues. Trimming took 4 bases from V and 0 from J, leaving 16 bases between them. Germline V gene lookup returns CDR1 KGHSH and CDR2 LQKENI.

Only a few counts were recorded for this clone. CDR3 amino acids: CASSEGLSNQPQHF. The CDR3 nucleotides read TGTGCCAGCAGTGAGGGGTTAAGTAATCAGCCCCAGCATTTT. This chain connects TRBV2 to TRBJ1-5; D call uncertain. CDR1 is SNHLY and CDR2 is FYNNEI in the germline V gene. This CDR3 contains 14 residues. Trimming removed 3 bases from V and 4 bases from J, with 10 bases in between.

This clone appeared many times. At the DNA level, this CDR3 is encoded by other sequences in the same sample as well. The V gene is TRBV29-1, the J gene TRBJ2-2; 10 bases agree with TRBD1. The J segment lost 3 bases and the V segment lost 7 bases, leaving 5 bases of the junction unmatched. The length of the CDR3 is 14 residues. CDR1 is SQVTM, CDR2 ANQGSEA, per germline. CDR3 nucleotide sequence: TGCAGCGCTACGGGACAGGGGTACACCGGGGAGCTGTTTTTT. Protein product: CSATGQGYTGELFF.

The CDR3 DNA reads as TGTGCCACCAGCAGAGAACCAGACGGGAGAAACACCATATATTTT. Translating it yields CATSREPDGRNTIYF. The genes are TRBV15 and TRBJ1-3; D remains ambiguous. The length of the CDR3 is 15 residues. Germline V gene data show CDR1 as LNHNV and CDR2 as YYDKDF (reference sequence). V gave up 0 bases and J gave up 5 bases, with 11 bases separating them.

The V gene is TRBV5-1, the J gene TRBJ2-7; maybe TRBD1 (6 bases). The CDR3 length is 15 residues. Germline V lookup: CDR1 SGHRS, CDR2 YFSETQ. Trimming stripped 7 bases from V and 2 bases from J, with 19 bases between. CDR3 region: CASSSSPRGTYEQYF. CDR3 bases: TGCGCCAGCTCCTCTTCCCCCAGGGGCACCTACGAGCAGTACTTC.

V usage is TRBV6-1 and J usage is TRBJ1-1; D possibly corresponds to TRBD1 (6 bases). Trimming removed 7 bases from V and 4 bases from J, with 16 bases in between. The CDR3 is 14 amino acids. Germline V gene lookup returns CDR1 MNHNS and CDR2 SASEGT. As DNA, the CDR3 is TGTGCCAGCATTACTACAGGGACCGGCACTGAAGCTTTCTTT. It translates to CASITTGTGTEAFF.

V usage is TRBV28 and J usage is TRBJ2-5; weak D call: TRBD2 (6 bases). The germline gives CDR1 MDHEN, CDR2 SYDVKM. Trimming stripped 3 bases from V and 0 bases from J, with 17 bases between. The CDR3 spans 17 residues. CDR3 nucleotides: TGTGCCAGCAGTTTTTTCGGACTGGGGGAGGACCAAGAGACCCAGTACTTC. Translated, it gives CASSFFGLGEDQETQYF.

This clone was seen only a few times. CDR3 nucleotide sequence: TGTGCCAGCAGTCTTTCAGCCAGGTCGGGGGGTAATGAAAAACTGTTTTTT. Protein: CASSLSARSGGNEKLFF. The V gene is TRBV2, the J gene TRBJ1-4; a weak D match, TRBD1 (5 bases). The V end lost 5 bases, the J end lost 4 bases, and 20 bases lay between the germline ends. CDR3 size: 17 residues. CDR1 SNHLY and CDR2 FYNNEI come from the germline V gene.

The chain has TRBV5-6 and TRBJ2-5; D may be TRBD1 or TRBD2 (5 bases each). The CDR3 consists of 13 residues. Germline values: CDR1 SGHDT, CDR2 YYEEEE. The V end was cut by 2 bases, the J end by 4 bases, with 9 bases between. CDR3 DNA sequence: TGTGCCAGCAGCTTCGGGGACCGAGAGACCCAGTACTTC. Protein product: CASSFGDRETQYF. The variable domain in full, with the rest retrieved from reference TRBV5-6 and TRBJ2-5, is DAGVTQSPTHLIKTRGQQVTLRCSPKSGHDTVSWYQQALGQGPQFIFQYYEEEERQRGNFPDRFSGHQFPNYSSELNVNALLLGDSALYLCASSFGDRETQYFGPGTRLLVL.